The 20 T cell receptor beta chains reported below all come from one sample, sequenced in a study of glioma-infiltrating T cells after dendritic cell vaccination (TCRdb year 2016). The time point label, read with the paper, signifies: after dendritic cell vaccination, including at tumor progression/relapse. Library creation used the immunoSEQ multiplex PCR assay. The source is immuneACCESS, and TCRdb retained only in-frame sequences with V and J called. Part of the clones is not carried over; for the studies checked, unresolved V genes explain less than half of this, and the remainder is unexplained. This sample gives about 99,000 clones in total; 80% of them show up just once. In total, the top ten clones hold roughly 5.9% of the sample. Material: blood, obtained after dendritic cell vaccination. The receptors shown here come from a human donor with glioblastoma.

This clone was seen a single time. The chain couples TRBV6-1 to TRBJ2-1; 9 bases are a match to TRBD2. The V gene end was trimmed by 7 bases and the J gene end by 4 bases; junction bases not matched to a gene: 8. CDR3 length equals 15 residues. Germline V lookup: CDR1 MNHNS, CDR2 SASEGT. This chain's CDR3 is CASKGGRGTYNEQFF. The CDR3 DNA reads as TGTGCCAGCAAGGGCGGGAGGGGGACGTACAATGAGCAGTTCTTC.

The rearrangement joins TRBV5-1 to TRBJ2-7; D possibly corresponds to TRBD2 (6 bases). CDR1 is SGHRS, CDR2 YFSETQ, per germline. V was trimmed by 0 bases and J by 6 bases, leaving 10 bases between them. This CDR3 spans 13 amino acids. The CDR3 DNA reads as TGCGCCAGCAGCTTGGGACGGAGGGCCGAGCAGTACTTC. Its translation is CASSLGRRAEQYF.

The chain recombines TRBV7-9 with TRBJ2-7; tentatively, D is TRBD1 (6 bases). The CDR3 length is 17 residues. V lost 5 bases and J lost 0, with 20 bases in between. Germline V gene lookup returns CDR1 SEHNR and CDR2 FQNEAQ (reference sequence). The CDR3 DNA is TGTGCCAGCAGCCAATCTTATGGACAGTCCCTCTCCTACGAGCAGTACTTC. It yields the protein CASSQSYGQSLSYEQYF. Complete variable domain (other parts from reference TRBV7-9 and TRBJ2-7): DTGVSQNPRHKITKRGQNVTFRCDPISEHNRLYWYRQTLGQGPEFLTYFQNEAQLEKSRLLSDRFSAERPKGSFSTLEIQRTEQGDSAMYLCASSQSYGQSLSYEQYFGPGTRLTVT.

This clone was detected only once. The CDR3 sequence: CASSLRVLAGATQETQYF. CDR3 coding DNA: TGCGCCAGCAGCCTCCGGGTCTTAGCGGGCGCGACCCAAGAGACCCAGTACTTC. The V and J genes are TRBV5-1 and TRBJ2-5; 7 bases line up with TRBD2. CDR3 length equals 18 residues. The trim removed 4 bases at V and 1 base at J, leaving 16 bases unmatched. Germline V gene data show CDR1 as SGHRS and CDR2 as YFSETQ.

The V gene is TRBV6-5, the J gene TRBJ2-1; TRBD1 agrees at 8 bases. CDR3 length equals 13 residues. V lost 8 bases, J lost 10 bases, and 10 bases stayed unmatched. Germline V lookup: CDR1 MNHEY, CDR2 SVGAGI. CDR3 loop: CASAQTRGREQFF. CDR3 DNA: TGTGCCAGCGCCCAGACCAGGGGGCGCGAGCAGTTCTTC.

The gene calls are TRBV6-6 and TRBJ2-7; 7 bases fit TRBD1. CDR1 and CDR2 (germline): MNHNY, SVGAGI (reference sequence). The V gene end was trimmed by 2 bases and the J gene end by 0 bases; junction bases not matched to a gene: 4. CDR3 size: 15 residues. The DNA for the CDR3 is TGTGCCAGCAGTTACGGGTCAGGGGGCTCCTACGAGCAGTACTTC. It specifies CASSYGSGGSYEQYF.

The V and J genes are TRBV30 and TRBJ2-4; maybe TRBD1 (6 bases). CDR1 is GTSNPN, CDR2 SVGIG, per germline (reference sequence). This CDR3 contains 14 residues. V lost 5 bases and J lost 1, with 12 bases in between. CDR3 amino acids: CAWAIGQAKNIQYF. CDR3 DNA sequence: TGTGCCTGGGCAATCGGACAGGCCAAAAACATTCAGTACTTC.

The V and J genes are TRBV4-1 and TRBJ2-7, with TRBD2 matching 7 bases. CDR1 and CDR2 from the germline V gene are MGHRA and YSYEKL. The V segment lost 0 bases and the J segment 0 bases; nucleotides outside the gene matches: 2. The CDR3 extends over 15 amino acids. The CDR3 region has the DNA TGCGCCAGCAGCCAAGAACTAGCGAGCTCCTACGAGCAGTACTTC. This translates into CASSQELASSYEQYF.

The chain couples TRBV27 to TRBJ2-7, with TRBD2 matching over 10 bases. Germline lookup yields CDR1 MNHEY and CDR2 SMNVEV (reference sequence). This CDR3 region has 14 residues. J gave up 3 bases and V 8 bases, and 7 bases lay outside the gene matches. CDR3 in DNA: TGTGCCAGCTCCAAGCGGGGGGGCGTCTACGAGCAGTACTTC. It codes for CASSKRGGVYEQYF.

V is TRBV30 and J is TRBJ2-7, with D perhaps TRBD2 (5 bases). V was clipped by 4 bases and J by 3 bases, with 16 bases between them. Germline CDR1 GTSNPN, CDR2 SVGIG (reference sequence). This CDR3 has 14 amino acids. This chain's CDR3 is CAWNPGLHLYEQYF. The CDR3 DNA reads TGTGCCTGGAACCCCGGACTGCACCTCTACGAGCAGTACTTC.

The gene calls are TRBV30 and TRBJ2-3; D is perhaps TRBD1 (5 bases). The germline V and J ends were trimmed by 4 bases and 3 bases, with 11 bases remaining between them. Germline V lookup: CDR1 GTSNPN, CDR2 SVGIG (reference sequence). CDR3 size: 13 residues. The CDR3 region is CAWKKTDTDTQYF. In nucleotides, the CDR3 is TGTGCCTGGAAAAAGACAGATACAGATACGCAGTATTTT.

V gene TRBV9 combines with J gene TRBJ2-6; D unresolved. Germline assignment: CDR1 SGDLS and CDR2 YYNGEE. V was cut by 0 bases and J by 0 bases, with 4 bases left in between. The CDR3 is 15 residues long. CDR3 region: CASSVDHSGANVLTF. CDR3 sequence (DNA): TGTGCCAGCAGCGTAGATCACTCTGGGGCCAACGTCCTGACTTTC.

The J gene is TRBJ1-2, the V gene TRBV7-9; 10 bases are shared with TRBD1. This CDR3 is 14 amino acids long. V shed 6 bases, J shed 7 bases, and the junction held 8 bases outside the gene matches. The germline CDR1 and CDR2 sequences are SEHNR and FQNEAQ (reference sequence). The CDR3 DNA is TGTGCCAGCAGGGGACAGGGGCCCTGGTTTGGCTACACCTTC. Amino acid sequence: CASRGQGPWFGYTF.

J is TRBJ1-5 and V is TRBV19; the match to TRBD1 covers 7 bases. V lost 4 bases and J lost 3; bases outside the gene matches: 3. This CDR3 comprises 14 residues. The germline V gene has CDR1 LNHDA and CDR2 SQIVND (reference sequence). The CDR3 sequence: CASSKDRFNQPQHF. CDR3 in DNA: TGTGCCAGTAGTAAGGACAGGTTCAATCAGCCCCAGCATTTT.

This clone appeared a few times. The CDR3 sequence: CASSPIPGGEKLFF. In DNA form, the CDR3 reads TGTGCCAGCAGCCCAATCCCGGGGGGCGAAAAACTGTTTTTT. V and J are TRBV7-2 and TRBJ1-4; perhaps TRBD1 as D (6 bases). Trimming pared 5 bases from V and 8 bases from J, leaving 15 bases between. CDR1 is SGHTA, CDR2 FQGNSA, per germline. This CDR3 is built from 14 residues.

This chain connects TRBV7-9 to TRBJ1-3; D gene ambiguous. This CDR3 is built from 13 residues. The V gene's germline CDR1 is SEHNR and CDR2 FQNEAQ (reference sequence). The ends were cut back, 1 base at V and 7 bases at J, with 8 bases in the middle. CDR3 amino acids: CASSLEEANTIYF. CDR3 nucleotides: TGTGCCAGCAGCTTAGAGGAGGCGAACACCATATATTTT.

Of note for this clone: The same CDR3 can be traced to other DNA sequences in this sample. This chain uses TRBV2 with TRBJ2-7; TRBD1 might be the D (6 bases). The CDR3 extends over 12 amino acids. The ends were cut back, 2 bases at V and 4 bases at J, with 6 bases in the middle. Per the germline V gene, CDR1 is SNHLY and CDR2 is FYNNEI. CDR3 DNA sequence: TGTGCCAGCAGTGAACAGGGGTACGAGCAGTACTTC. It translates to CASSEQGYEQYF.

This clone came up a few times. The J gene is TRBJ2-2, the V gene TRBV6-1; maybe TRBD1 (6 bases). Per the germline V gene, CDR1 is MNHNS and CDR2 is SASEGT. There are 14 residues in the CDR3. Between the trimmed V and J ends, which lost 7 bases and 5 bases, there was a span of 14 bases. The CDR3 here is CASTRVQGTGELFF. DNA for the CDR3: TGTGCCAGCACCCGGGTCCAGGGGACCGGGGAGCTGTTTTTT.

V is TRBV30 and J is TRBJ2-2; possible D gene TRBD1, 5 bases. Trimming took off 0 bases at V and 5 bases at J, with 16 bases between the two ends. Germline V gives CDR1 GTSNPN, CDR2 SVGIG (reference sequence). The CDR3 has 16 amino acids. The CDR3 bases are TGTGCCTGGAGTGTAAGGGGATTTCCCGAGACCGGGGAGCTGTTTTTT. It encodes CAWSVRGFPETGELFF.

The chain is built from TRBV2 and TRBJ2-3, with 10 bases identical to TRBD1. Per germline, CDR1 SNHLY and CDR2 FYNNEI. This CDR3 has 17 amino acids. V shed 4 bases, J shed 2 bases, and the junction held 9 bases outside the gene matches. The CDR3 DNA is TGTGCCAGCAGTGTCTGGACAGGGACAGGGGTCACAGATACGCAGTATTTT. Translation gives CASSVWTGTGVTDTQYF.